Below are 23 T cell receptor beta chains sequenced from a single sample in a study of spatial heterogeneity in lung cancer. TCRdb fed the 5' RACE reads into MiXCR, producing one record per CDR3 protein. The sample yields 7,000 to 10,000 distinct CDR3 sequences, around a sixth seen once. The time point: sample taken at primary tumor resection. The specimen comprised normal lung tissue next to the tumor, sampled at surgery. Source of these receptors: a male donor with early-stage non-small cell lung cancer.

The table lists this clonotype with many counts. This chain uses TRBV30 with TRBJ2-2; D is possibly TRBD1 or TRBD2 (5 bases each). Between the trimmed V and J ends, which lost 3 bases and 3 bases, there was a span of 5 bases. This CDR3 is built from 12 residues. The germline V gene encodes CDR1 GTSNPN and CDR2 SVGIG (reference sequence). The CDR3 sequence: CAWRGDTGELFF. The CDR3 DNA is TGTGCCTGGAGGGGGGACACCGGGGAGCTGTTTTTT.

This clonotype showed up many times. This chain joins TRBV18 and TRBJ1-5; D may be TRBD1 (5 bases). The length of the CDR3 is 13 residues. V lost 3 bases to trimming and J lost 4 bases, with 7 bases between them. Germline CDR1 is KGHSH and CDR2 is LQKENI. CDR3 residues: CASSPQGNQPQHF. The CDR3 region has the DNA TGTGCCAGCTCACCTCAGGGAAATCAGCCCCAGCATTTT.

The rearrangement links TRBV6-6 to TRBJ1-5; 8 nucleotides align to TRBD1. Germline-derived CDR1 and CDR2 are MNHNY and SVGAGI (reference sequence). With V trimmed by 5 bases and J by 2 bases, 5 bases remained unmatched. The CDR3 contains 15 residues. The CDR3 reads CASSPDRARNQPQHF. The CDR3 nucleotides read TGTGCCAGCAGTCCGGACAGGGCCCGCAATCAGCCCCAGCATTTT.

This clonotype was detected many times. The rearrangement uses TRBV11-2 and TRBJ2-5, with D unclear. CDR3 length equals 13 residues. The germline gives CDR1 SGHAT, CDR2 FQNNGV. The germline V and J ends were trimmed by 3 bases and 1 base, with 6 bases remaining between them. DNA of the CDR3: TGTGCCAGCAGCTTTAGTCTCCAAGAGACCCAGTACTTC. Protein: CASSFSLQETQYF.

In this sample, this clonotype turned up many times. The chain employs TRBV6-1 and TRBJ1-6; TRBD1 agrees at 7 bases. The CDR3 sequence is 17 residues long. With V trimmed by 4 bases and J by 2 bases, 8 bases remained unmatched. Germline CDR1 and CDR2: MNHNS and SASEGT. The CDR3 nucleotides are TGTGCCAGCAGTGCCGACAGGGCCGCAACCTATAATTCACCCCTCCACTTT. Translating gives CASSADRAATYNSPLHF.

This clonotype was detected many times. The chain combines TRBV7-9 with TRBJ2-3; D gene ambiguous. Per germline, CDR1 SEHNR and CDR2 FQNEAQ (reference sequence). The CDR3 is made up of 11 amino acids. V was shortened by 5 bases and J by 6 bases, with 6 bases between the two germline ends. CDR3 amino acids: CASSPADTQYF. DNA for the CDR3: TGTGCCAGCAGCCCCGCGGATACGCAGTATTTT.

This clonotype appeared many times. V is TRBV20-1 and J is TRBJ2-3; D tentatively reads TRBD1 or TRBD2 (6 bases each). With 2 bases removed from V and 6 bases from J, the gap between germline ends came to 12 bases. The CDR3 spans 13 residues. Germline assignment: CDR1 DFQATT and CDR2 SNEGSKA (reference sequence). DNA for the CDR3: TGCAGTGCTAGACTTACGGGGGCGGATACGCAGTATTTT. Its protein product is CSARLTGADTQYF.

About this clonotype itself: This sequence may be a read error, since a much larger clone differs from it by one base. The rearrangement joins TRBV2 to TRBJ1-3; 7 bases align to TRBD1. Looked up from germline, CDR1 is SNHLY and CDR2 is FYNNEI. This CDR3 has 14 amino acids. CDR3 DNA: TGTGCCAGCAGTCCAGGGGGAAGTGGAAACACCGTATATTTT. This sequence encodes CASSPGGSGNTVYF.

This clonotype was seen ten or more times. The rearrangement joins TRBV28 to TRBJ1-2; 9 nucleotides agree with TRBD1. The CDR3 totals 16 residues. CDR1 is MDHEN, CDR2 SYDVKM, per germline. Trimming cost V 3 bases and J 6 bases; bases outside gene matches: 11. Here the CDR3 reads CASSFRGGTGRHGYTF. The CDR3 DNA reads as TGTGCCAGCAGTTTCCGCGGGGGGACAGGGAGGCATGGCTACACCTTC.

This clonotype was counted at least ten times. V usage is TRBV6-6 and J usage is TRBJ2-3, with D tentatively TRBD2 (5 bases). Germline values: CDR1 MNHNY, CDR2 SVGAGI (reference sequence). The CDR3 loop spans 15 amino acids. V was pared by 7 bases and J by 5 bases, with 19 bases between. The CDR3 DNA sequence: TGTGCCAGCACCCTCTCAGACTACCTCAGAGATACGCAGTATTTT. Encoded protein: CASTLSDYLRDTQYF.

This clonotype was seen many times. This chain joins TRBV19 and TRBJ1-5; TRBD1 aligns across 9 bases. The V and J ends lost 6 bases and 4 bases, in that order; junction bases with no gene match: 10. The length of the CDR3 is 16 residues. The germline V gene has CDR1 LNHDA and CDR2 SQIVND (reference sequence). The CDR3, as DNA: TGTGCCAGTAGCCCCCTGGACAGGGGAGGGAATCAGCCCCAGCATTTT. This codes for CASSPLDRGGNQPQHF. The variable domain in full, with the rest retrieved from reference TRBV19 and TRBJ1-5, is DGGITQSPKYLFRKEGQNVTLSCEQNLNHDAMYWYRQDPGQGLRLIYYSQIVNDFQKGDIAEGYSVSREKKESFPLTVTSAQKNPTAFYLCASSPLDRGGNQPQHFGDGTRLSIL.

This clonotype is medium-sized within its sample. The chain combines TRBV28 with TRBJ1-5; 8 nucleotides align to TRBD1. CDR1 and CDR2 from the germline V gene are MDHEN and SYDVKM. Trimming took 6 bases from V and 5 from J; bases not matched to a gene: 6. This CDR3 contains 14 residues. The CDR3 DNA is TGTGCCAGCAGCACAGGGGGGAGTTATCAGCCCCAGCATTTT. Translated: CASSTGGSYQPQHF.

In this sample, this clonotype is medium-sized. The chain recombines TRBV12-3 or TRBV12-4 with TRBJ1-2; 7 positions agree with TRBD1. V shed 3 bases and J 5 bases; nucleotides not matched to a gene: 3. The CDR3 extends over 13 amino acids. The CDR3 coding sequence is TGTGCCAGCAGTTTGTCACAGGGGTATGGCTACACCTTC. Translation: CASSLSQGYGYTF.

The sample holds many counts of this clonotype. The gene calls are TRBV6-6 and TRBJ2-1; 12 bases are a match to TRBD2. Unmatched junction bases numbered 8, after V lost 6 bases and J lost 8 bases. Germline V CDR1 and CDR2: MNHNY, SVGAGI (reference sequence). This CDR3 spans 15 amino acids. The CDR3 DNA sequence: TGTGCCAGCAGCCCTAGCGGGGGGGGACGTCATGAGCAGTTCTTC. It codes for CASSPSGGGRHEQFF.

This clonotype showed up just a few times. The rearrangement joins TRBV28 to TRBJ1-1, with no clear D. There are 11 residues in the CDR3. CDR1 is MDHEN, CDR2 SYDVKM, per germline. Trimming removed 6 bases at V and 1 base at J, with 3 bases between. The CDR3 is CASSQNTEAFF. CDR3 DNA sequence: TGTGCCAGCAGCCAGAACACTGAAGCTTTCTTT.

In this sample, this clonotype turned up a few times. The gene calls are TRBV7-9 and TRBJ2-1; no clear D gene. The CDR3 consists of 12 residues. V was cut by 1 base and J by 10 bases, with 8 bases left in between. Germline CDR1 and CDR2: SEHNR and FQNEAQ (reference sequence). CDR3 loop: CASSLGSREQFF. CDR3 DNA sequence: TGTGCCAGCAGCTTAGGTAGTAGGGAGCAGTTCTTC.

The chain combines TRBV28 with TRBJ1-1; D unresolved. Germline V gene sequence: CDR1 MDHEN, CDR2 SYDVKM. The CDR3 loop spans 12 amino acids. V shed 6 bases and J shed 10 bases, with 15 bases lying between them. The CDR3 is CASSLGDERAFF. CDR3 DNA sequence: TGTGCCAGCAGCCTTGGGGATGAGAGAGCTTTCTTT.

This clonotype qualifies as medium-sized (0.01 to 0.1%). The CDR3 nucleotides read TGTGCCAGCAGCCCAAGACAGGATTCACCCCTCCACTTT. Its translation is CASSPRQDSPLHF. The genes are TRBV11-2 and TRBJ1-6; a possible D gene is TRBD1 (6 bases). Trimming stripped 5 bases from V and 8 bases from J, with 10 bases between. CDR1 is SGHAT and CDR2 is FQNNGV in the germline V gene. CDR3 length: 13 residues.

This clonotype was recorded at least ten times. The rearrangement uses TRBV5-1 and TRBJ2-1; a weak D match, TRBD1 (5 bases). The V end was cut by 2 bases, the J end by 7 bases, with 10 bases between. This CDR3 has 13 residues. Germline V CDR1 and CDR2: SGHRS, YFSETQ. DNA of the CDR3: TGCGCCAGCAGCTTTCAGGGCAGTAATGAGCAGTTCTTC. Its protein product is CASSFQGSNEQFF. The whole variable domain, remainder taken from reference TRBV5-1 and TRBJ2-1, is KAGVTQTPRYLIKTRGQQVTLSCSPISGHRSVSWYQQTPGQGLQFLFEYFSETQRNKGNFPGRFSGRQFSNSRSEMNVSTLELGDSALYLCASSFQGSNEQFFGPGTRLTVL.

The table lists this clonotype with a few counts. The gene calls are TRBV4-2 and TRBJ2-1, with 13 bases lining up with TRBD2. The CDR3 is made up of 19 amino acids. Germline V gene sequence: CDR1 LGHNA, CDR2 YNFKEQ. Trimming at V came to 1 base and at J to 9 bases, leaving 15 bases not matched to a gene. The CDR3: CASSQVSYGGLAGAGEQFF. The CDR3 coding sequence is TGTGCCAGCAGCCAAGTTAGCTACGGCGGACTAGCGGGAGCTGGTGAGCAGTTCTTC.

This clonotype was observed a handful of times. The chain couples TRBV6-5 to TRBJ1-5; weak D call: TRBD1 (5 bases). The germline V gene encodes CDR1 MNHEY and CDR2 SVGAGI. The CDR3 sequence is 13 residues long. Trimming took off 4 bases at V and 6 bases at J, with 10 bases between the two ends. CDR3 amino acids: CASSWDAFQPQHF. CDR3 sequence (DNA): TGTGCCAGCAGTTGGGACGCATTTCAGCCCCAGCATTTT.

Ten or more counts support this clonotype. CDR3 DNA: TGTGCCAGCAGCGTAGCGGGCACCGGGGAGCTGTTTTTT. Translated: CASSVAGTGELFF. J is TRBJ2-2 and V is TRBV9; unclear D gene. With 0 bases removed from V and 4 bases from J, the gap between germline ends came to 4 bases. The CDR3 is made up of 13 amino acids. Germline assignment: CDR1 SGDLS and CDR2 YYNGEE. Together with reference TRBV9 and TRBJ2-2, the CDR3 gives the full variable domain: DSGVTQTPKHLITATGQRVTLRCSPRSGDLSVYWYQQSLDQGLQFLIQYYNGEERAKGNILERFSAQQFPDLHSELNLSSLELGDSALYFCASSVAGTGELFFGEGSRLTVL.

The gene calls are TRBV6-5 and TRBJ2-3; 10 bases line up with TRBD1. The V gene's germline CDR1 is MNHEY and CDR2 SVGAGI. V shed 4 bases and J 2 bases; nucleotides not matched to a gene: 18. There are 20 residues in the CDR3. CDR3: CASSSGTGVLGPLFTDTQYF. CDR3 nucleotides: TGTGCCAGCAGTTCCGGGACAGGGGTCCTTGGGCCCCTGTTCACAGATACGCAGTATTTT.